This T cell receptor beta chain appears in the sequencing data of a study of cytomegalovirus exposure and HLA in healthy donors. Across the whole study: Earlier sequencing of about 179 million T cells yielded about 120 million unique TCR beta sequences. Study conclusions and caveats: Testing in vitro showed a few CMV-associated chains specific for CMV antigens. Cytomegalovirus-associated TCR beta chains were listed, numbering 150 to 200. Reportedly, a later analysis found an Asian-associated ancestry cluster had fewer N-insertions than the approximately 700-donor mean.

Both 60 Vbeta primers and 13 Jbeta primers went into the PCR. Method: immunoSEQ multiplex PCR; TCRdb's copy keeps in-frame clones and lacks some. The sample carries 150,000 to 200,000 clones, around 86% recorded once. About this clone itself: As yet, its antigen is unknown.

Sequencing was performed on PBMCs. This sequence originates from a girl aged 2-10 years in good health and CMV-seropositive.

CDR3 sequence reads: CASSQGVPGQGNTDTQYF. CDR3 DNA sequence: TGCGCCAGCAGCCAAGGGGTGCCGGGACAGGGAAACACAGATACGCAGTATTTT. V usage is TRBV4-1 and J usage is TRBJ2-3; 9 nucleotides match TRBD1. J was trimmed by 2 bases and V by 1 base; bases with no gene match: 10. Germline CDR1 MGHRA, CDR2 YSYEKL. CDR3 length: 18 residues.